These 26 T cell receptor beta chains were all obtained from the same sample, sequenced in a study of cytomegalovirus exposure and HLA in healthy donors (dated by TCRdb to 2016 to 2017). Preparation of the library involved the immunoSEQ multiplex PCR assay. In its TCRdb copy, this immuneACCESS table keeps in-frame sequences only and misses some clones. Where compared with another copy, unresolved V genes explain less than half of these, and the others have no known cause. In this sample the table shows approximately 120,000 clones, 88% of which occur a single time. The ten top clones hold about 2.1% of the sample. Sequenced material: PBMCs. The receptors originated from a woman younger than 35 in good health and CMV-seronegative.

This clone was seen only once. DNA of the CDR3: TGTGCCAGCAGCTTAGTCCCTAGCGGACACAATGAGCAGTTCTTC. Residues: CASSLVPSGHNEQFF. The V gene is TRBV7-9, the J gene TRBJ2-1; 7 positions agree with TRBD2. Germline V lookup: CDR1 SEHNR, CDR2 FQNEAQ (reference sequence). The V and J ends lost 1 base and 5 bases, in that order; junction bases with no gene match: 5. This CDR3 contains 15 residues.

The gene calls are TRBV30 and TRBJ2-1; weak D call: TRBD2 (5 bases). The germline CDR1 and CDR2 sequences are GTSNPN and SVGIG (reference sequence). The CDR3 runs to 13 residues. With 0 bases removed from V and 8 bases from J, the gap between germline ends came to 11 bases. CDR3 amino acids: CAWSVMGSDEQFF. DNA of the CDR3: TGTGCCTGGAGTGTTATGGGGAGCGATGAGCAGTTCTTC.

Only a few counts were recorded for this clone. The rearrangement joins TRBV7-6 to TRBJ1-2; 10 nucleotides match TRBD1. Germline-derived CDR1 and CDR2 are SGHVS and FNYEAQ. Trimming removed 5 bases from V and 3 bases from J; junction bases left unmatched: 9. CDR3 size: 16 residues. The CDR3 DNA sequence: TGTGCCAGCAGCCCGGGACAGGGGCCGGGGTACTATGGCTACACCTTC. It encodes CASSPGQGPGYYGYTF.

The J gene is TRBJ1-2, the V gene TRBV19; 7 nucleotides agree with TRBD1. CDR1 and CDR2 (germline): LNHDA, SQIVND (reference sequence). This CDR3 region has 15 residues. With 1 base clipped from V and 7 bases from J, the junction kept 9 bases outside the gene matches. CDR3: CASSIVGTVLSGYTF. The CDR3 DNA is TGTGCCAGTAGTATAGTAGGGACAGTCCTATCTGGCTACACCTTC.

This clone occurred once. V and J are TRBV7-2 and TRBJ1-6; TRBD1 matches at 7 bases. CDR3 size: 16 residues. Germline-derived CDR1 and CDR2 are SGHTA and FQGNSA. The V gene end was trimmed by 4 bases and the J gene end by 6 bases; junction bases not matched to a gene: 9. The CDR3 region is CASSSQGGRGNSPLHF. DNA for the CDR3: TGTGCCAGCAGCTCCCAAGGGGGCAGAGGTAATTCACCCCTCCACTTT.

The CDR3 DNA follows: TGTGCCAGCAAGATCGGACTAGCGTTCCACAATGAGCAGTTCTTC. Translating gives CASKIGLAFHNEQFF. V and J are TRBV6-1 and TRBJ2-1; TRBD2 matches at 9 bases. The germline V gene encodes CDR1 MNHNS and CDR2 SASEGT. This CDR3 region has 15 residues. V trimming: 7 bases; J trimming: 5 bases; junction bases outside the gene matches: 9.

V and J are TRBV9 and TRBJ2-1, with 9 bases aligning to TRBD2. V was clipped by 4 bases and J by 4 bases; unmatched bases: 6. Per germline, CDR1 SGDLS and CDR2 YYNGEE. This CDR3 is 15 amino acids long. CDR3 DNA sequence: TGTGCCAGCAGCAGAATAGCGGGGGCTTACAATGAGCAGTTCTTC. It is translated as CASSRIAGAYNEQFF.

In DNA form, the CDR3 reads TGTGCCAGCAGCCCAAGGACTAAAGAGACCCAGTACTTC. Protein sequence: CASSPRTKETQYF. The rearrangement uses TRBV28 and TRBJ2-5; D may be TRBD2 (6 bases). Looked up from germline, CDR1 is MDHEN and CDR2 is SYDVKM. V was trimmed by 6 bases and J by 3 bases, leaving 11 bases between them. The CDR3 has 13 amino acids.

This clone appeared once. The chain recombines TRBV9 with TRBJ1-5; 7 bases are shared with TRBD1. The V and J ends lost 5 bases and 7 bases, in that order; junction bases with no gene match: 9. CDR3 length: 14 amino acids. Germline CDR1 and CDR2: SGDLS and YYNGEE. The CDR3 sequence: CASSDTGVSQPQHF. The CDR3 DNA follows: TGTGCCAGCAGTGACACAGGGGTAAGCCAGCCCCAGCATTTT. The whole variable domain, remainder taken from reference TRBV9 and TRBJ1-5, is DSGVTQTPKHLITATGQRVTLRCSPRSGDLSVYWYQQSLDQGLQFLIQYYNGEERAKGNILERFSAQQFPDLHSELNLSSLELGDSALYFCASSDTGVSQPQHFGDGTRLSIL.

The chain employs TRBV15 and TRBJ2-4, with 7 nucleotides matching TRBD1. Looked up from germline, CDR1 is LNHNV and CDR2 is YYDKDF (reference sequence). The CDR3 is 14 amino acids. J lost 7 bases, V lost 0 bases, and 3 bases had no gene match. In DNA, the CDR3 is TGTGCCACCAGCAGAGAAGGCAGGGGGAACATTCAGTACTTC. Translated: CATSREGRGNIQYF.

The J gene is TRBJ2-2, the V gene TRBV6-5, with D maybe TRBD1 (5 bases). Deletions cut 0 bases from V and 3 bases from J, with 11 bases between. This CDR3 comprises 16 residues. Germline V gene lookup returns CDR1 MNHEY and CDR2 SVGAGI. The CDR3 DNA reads TGTGCCAGCAGTTACTCCCCAGGGCGAGACACCGGGGAGCTGTTTTTT. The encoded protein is CASSYSPGRDTGELFF.

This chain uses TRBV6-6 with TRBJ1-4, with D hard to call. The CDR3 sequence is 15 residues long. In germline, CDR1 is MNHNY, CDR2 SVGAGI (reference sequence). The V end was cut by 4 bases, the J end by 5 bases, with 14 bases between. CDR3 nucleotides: TGTGCCAGCAGTTCCCGGGGAGGGTACAATGAAAAACTGTTTTTT. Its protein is CASSSRGGYNEKLFF.

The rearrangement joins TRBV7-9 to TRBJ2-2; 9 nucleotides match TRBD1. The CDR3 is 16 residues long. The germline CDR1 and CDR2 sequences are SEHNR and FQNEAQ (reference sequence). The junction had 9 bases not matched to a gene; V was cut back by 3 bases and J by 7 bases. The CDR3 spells CASSFPGQGYDGELFF. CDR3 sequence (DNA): TGTGCCAGCAGCTTTCCTGGACAGGGGTATGACGGGGAGCTGTTTTTT.

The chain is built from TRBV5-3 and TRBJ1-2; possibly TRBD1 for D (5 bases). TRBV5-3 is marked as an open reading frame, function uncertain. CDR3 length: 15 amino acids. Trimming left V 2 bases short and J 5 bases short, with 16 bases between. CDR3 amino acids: CARSFFPTDLYGYTF. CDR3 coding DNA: TGTGCCAGAAGCTTTTTTCCGACAGACCTTTATGGCTACACCTTC.

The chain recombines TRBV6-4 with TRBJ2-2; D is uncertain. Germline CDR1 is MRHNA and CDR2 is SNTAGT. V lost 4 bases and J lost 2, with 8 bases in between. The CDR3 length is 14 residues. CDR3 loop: CASSVEENTGELFF. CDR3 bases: TGTGCCAGCAGTGTTGAGGAAAACACCGGGGAGCTGTTTTTT.

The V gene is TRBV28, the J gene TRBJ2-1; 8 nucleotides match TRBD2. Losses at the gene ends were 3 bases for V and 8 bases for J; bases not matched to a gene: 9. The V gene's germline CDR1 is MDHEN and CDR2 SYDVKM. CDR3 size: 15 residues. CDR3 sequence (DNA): TGTGCCAGCAGTTTCCCGGGACTAGGCTCCCATGAGCAGTTCTTC. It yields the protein CASSFPGLGSHEQFF.

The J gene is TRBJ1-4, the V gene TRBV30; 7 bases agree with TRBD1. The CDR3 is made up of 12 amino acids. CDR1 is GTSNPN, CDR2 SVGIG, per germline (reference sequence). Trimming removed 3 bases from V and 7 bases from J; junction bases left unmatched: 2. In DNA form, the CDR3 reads TGTGCCTGGAGACAGGGGAGTGAAAAACTGTTTTTT. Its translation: CAWRQGSEKLFF.

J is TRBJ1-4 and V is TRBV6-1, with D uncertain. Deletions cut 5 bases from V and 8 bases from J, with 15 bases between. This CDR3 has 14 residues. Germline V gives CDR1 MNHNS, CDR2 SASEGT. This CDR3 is CASSLSELREKLFF. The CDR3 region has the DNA TGTGCCAGCAGTCTATCCGAACTCCGCGAAAAACTGTTTTTT.

The CDR3 DNA follows: TGTGCCAGCAGCTTAACGAGGCGCGGGGAGCTGTTTTTT. This sequence encodes CASSLTRRGELFF. V is TRBV7-3 and J is TRBJ2-2; unclear D gene. Germline V gene lookup returns CDR1 SGHTA and CDR2 FQGTGA. The germline V and J ends were trimmed by 0 bases and 7 bases, with 6 bases remaining between them. This CDR3 comprises 13 residues.

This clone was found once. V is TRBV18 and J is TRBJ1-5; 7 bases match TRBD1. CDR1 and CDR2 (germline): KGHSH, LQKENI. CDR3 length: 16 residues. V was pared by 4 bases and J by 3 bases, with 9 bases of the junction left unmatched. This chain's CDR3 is CASSQTRGENNQPQHF. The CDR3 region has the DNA TGTGCCAGCTCACAGACCAGGGGGGAAAACAATCAGCCCCAGCATTTT.

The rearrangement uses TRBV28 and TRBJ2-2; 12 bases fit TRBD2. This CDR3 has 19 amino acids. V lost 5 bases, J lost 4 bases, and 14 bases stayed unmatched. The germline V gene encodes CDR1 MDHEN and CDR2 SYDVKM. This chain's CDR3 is CASSPTGTSGFGGTGELFF. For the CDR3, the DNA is TGTGCCAGCAGTCCCACCGGGACTAGCGGGTTTGGTGGCACCGGGGAGCTGTTTTTT.

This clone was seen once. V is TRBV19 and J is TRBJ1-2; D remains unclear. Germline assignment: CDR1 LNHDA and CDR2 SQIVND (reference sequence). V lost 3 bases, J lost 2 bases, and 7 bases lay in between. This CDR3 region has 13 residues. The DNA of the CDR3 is TGTGCCAGTAGTATCTCGGGGAACTATGGCTACACCTTC. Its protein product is CASSISGNYGYTF.

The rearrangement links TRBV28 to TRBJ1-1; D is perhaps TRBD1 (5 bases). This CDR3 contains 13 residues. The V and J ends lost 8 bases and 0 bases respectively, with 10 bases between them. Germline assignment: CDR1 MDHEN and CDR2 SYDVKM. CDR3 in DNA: TGTGCCAGCTGGGGACTGTTGAACACTGAAGCTTTCTTT. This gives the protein CASWGLLNTEAFF. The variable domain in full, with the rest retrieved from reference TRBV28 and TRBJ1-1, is DVKVTQSSRYLVKRTGEKVFLECVQDMDHENMFWYRQDPGLGLRLIYFSYDVKMKEKGDIPEGYSVSREKKERFSLILESASTNQTSMYLCASWGLLNTEAFFGQGTRLTVV.

The CDR3 sequence is CASSLSPTPEAFF. The CDR3 DNA sequence: TGTGCCAGCAGTTTATCGCCGACACCTGAAGCTTTCTTT. J is TRBJ1-1 and V is TRBV28; unclear D gene. The germline CDR1 and CDR2 sequences are MDHEN and SYDVKM. The CDR3 sequence is 13 residues long. The V and J ends lost 1 base and 6 bases respectively, with 9 bases between them.

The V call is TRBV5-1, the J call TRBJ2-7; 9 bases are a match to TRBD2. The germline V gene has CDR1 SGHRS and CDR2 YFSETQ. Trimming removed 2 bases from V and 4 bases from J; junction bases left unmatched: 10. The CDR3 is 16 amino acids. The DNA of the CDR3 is TGCGCCAGCAGCTTTGGTGTGGGGACTAGCAGATACGAGCAGTACTTC. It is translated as CASSFGVGTSRYEQYF.

The CDR3 DNA reads as TGTGCCAGCAGTAGGACTAGCGGGGATGAGCAGTTCTTC. Protein sequence: CASSRTSGDEQFF. The V and J genes are TRBV6-5 and TRBJ2-1; TRBD2 aligns across 12 bases. Germline V gives CDR1 MNHEY, CDR2 SVGAGI. The ends lost 5 bases at V and 8 bases at J; junction bases unmatched: 1. This CDR3 spans 13 amino acids.